These T cell receptor beta chains were read from a single sample in a study of T cell responses to AZD1222 COVID-19 vaccine. Sequencing used immunoSEQ multiplex PCR; TCRdb keeps in-frame clones, though not all of them. The sample contains 60,000 to 80,000 clones, approximately 90% of which appear only once. The starting material was peripheral blood, obtained on day 0 of AZD1222 vaccination. The receptors stem from an adult in good health. CDR3s include the opening cysteine and the closing phenylalanine or tryptophan. D genes are given only for firm matches. Some rows mark clone size as missing; the rest say once, few, many or name a class of expanded clone.

abundance,j_gene,v_gene,d_gene,CDR3nt,CDR3aa
.,TRBJ2-1,TRBV5-1,TRBD2,TGCGCCAGCATGCCGACTAGCGGGGGCGATGAGCAGTTCTTC,CASMPTSGGDEQFF
once,TRBJ1-1,TRBV3-1/TRBV3-2,TRBD1,TGTGCCAGCAGCCAAGATTTTGGGCCAGGGGGTATGAACACTGAAGCTTTCTTT,CASSQDFGPGGMNTEAFF
.,TRBJ1-1,TRBV7-3,TRBD1,TGTGCCAGCAGCTTAATGGGACAGGGAGGGACTGAAGCTTTCTTT,CASSLMGQGGTEAFF
.,TRBJ1-2,TRBV7-9,.,TGTGCCAGCAGCTGGAGGGGAATAAACTATGGCTACACCTTC,CASSWRGINYGYTF
.,TRBJ1-5,TRBV6-6,.,TGTGCCAGCAGATGGACAGTGGATCAGCCCCAGCATTTT,CASRWTVDQPQHF
.,TRBJ1-5,TRBV3-1/TRBV3-2,.,TGTGCCAGCAGCCAAGGGGGGCAGCGTCAGCCCCAGCATTTT,CASSQGGQRQPQHF
.,TRBJ1-2,TRBV5-1,TRBD1,TGCGCCAGCAGCTCGGGACAGAACTATGGCTACACCTTC,CASSSGQNYGYTF
.,TRBJ2-1,TRBV18,TRBD2,TGTGCCAGCTCACCAGTCACTAGCGGGGGCTACCTCCTCTCCTACAATGAGCAGTTCTTC,CASSPVTSGGYLLSYNEQFF
.,TRBJ1-4,TRBV5-6,.,TGTGCCAGCAGCTTGGTCAGAGCTAAAGAGGAAAAACTGTTTTTT,CASSLVRAKEEKLFF
.,TRBJ2-5,TRBV5-1,.,TGCGCCAGCAGCTTGGGTGGGGGCGAGACCCAGTACTTC,CASSLGGGETQYF
.,TRBJ1-1,TRBV10-1,TRBD1,TGCGCCAGCAGTTCAGGACAGGGTGGAGCAGCTTTCTTT,CASSSGQGGAAFF
few,TRBJ2-1,TRBV5-4,.,TGTGCCAGCAGCTTGGGGGCCTCCTACAATGAGCAGTTCTTC,CASSLGASYNEQFF
few,TRBJ1-2,TRBV15,TRBD1,TGTGCCACCTCGGGGCGATACAGGGGTCTCTATGGCTACACCTTC,CATSGRYRGLYGYTF
.,TRBJ2-5,TRBV2,TRBD1,TGTGCCAGCCTAAAGACAGGGAAAGAGACCCAGTACTTC,CASLKTGKETQYF
.,TRBJ1-5,TRBV27,.,TGTGCCAGCAGTTTACGGGTGGGGGCGCCGCCCCAGCATTTT,CASSLRVGAPPQHF
.,TRBJ1-4,TRBV7-9,TRBD1,TGTGCCAGCAGCTTCGGACAGGGGTTACGGTATGAAAAACTGTTTTTT,CASSFGQGLRYEKLFF
.,TRBJ2-1,TRBV2,.,TGTGCCAGCAGTGAGTTTGAGGGATCCGAGGATGAGCAGTTCTTC,CASSEFEGSEDEQFF
.,TRBJ1-1,TRBV10-2,TRBD1,TGCGCCAGCAGACAGGGGGTAGGGGCTGAAGCTTTCTTT,CASRQGVGAEAFF
.,TRBJ1-1,TRBV7-3,TRBD1,TGTGCCAGCAGCCGACAGGGAGGCACTGAAGCTTTCTTT,CASSRQGGTEAFF
.,TRBJ2-2,TRBV5-1,.,TGCGCCAGCAGCTTGGGACTAGATGAGGGTCTCGGGGAGCTGTTTTTT,CASSLGLDEGLGELFF
.,TRBJ1-3,TRBV14,TRBD1,TGTGCCAGCAGCCAAGAATACAGGGGGGACACCATATATTTT,CASSQEYRGDTIYF
medium-sized,TRBJ2-7,TRBV10-2,TRBD1,TGCGCCAGCAGTAAACAGGGGGGACCCTACGAGCAGTACTTC,CASSKQGGPYEQYF
.,TRBJ2-2,TRBV3-1/TRBV3-2,.,TGTGCCAGCAGCCAGCAACCGAACACCGGGGAGCTGTTTTTT,CASSQQPNTGELFF
.,TRBJ2-2,TRBV2,TRBD1,TGTGCCAGCAGCGATCCGGGACAGGCCCCCACCGGGGAGCTGTTTTTT,CASSDPGQAPTGELFF
.,TRBJ2-3,TRBV5-1,TRBD2,TGCGCCAGCAGTTCTAACCCGGGGGGTACGACAGATACGCAGTATTTT,CASSSNPGGTTDTQYF
.,TRBJ1-2,TRBV20-1,TRBD1,TGCAGTGCTAGTGGGGACAGTTACTCTAACTATGGCTACACCTTC,CSASGDSYSNYGYTF
.,TRBJ1-2,TRBV5-6,TRBD1,TGTGCCAGCAGCTCTACAGGGGCGGCGGTCTATGGCTACACCTTC,CASSSTGAAVYGYTF
.,TRBJ1-1,TRBV30,.,TGTGCCTGGATGGGGGCAGATAACACTGAAGCTTTCTTT,CAWMGADNTEAFF
.,TRBJ1-2,TRBV12-3/TRBV12-4,.,TGTGCCAGCAGCGCGGGACTTAATGGCTACACCTTC,CASSAGLNGYTF
.,TRBJ1-2,TRBV20-1,.,TGCAGTGCTAGTTGGCCCGGAAGTGGGACTAGGTATGGCTACACCTTC,CSASWPGSGTRYGYTF
.,TRBJ2-5,TRBV2,.,TGTGCCAGCAGTGGCAAGGAGACCCAGTACTTC,CASSGKETQYF
.,TRBJ2-2,TRBV7-8,.,TGTGCCAGCAGATTGGGTGTGGGAAGACAGAAGGACACCGGGGAGCTGTTTTTT,CASRLGVGRQKDTGELFF
.,TRBJ2-5,TRBV5-4,TRBD2,TGTGCCAGCAGCTTGCCCGCGGGGGGGATTTATGGAGAGACCCAGTACTTC,CASSLPAGGIYGETQYF
.,TRBJ2-1,TRBV5-1,.,TGCGCCAGCAGCTTCGGGCTACCATACGTCGATGAGCAGTTCTTC,CASSFGLPYVDEQFF
.,TRBJ1-1,TRBV11-1,TRBD1,TGTGCCAGCAGCACCCGACAGGGGCAGAACACTGAAGCTTTCTTT,CASSTRQGQNTEAFF
few,TRBJ1-5,TRBV19,.,TGTGCCAGTACCCTGGATGGGGTTAGCAATCAGCCCCAGCATTTT,CASTLDGVSNQPQHF
once,TRBJ1-2,TRBV6-5,TRBD1,TGTGCCAGCCAGGACAGGTCCTGGGGGGGCTACACCTTC,CASQDRSWGGYTF
.,TRBJ2-5,TRBV19,TRBD1,TGTGCCAGTAGTGGGGGGACAGGGTCATGGGAGACCCAGTACTTC,CASSGGTGSWETQYF
.,TRBJ2-7,TRBV10-3,TRBD2,TGTGCCATCAGCCCCACGGTAGGAGGCGGGGGGGTGGACAACGAGCAGTACTTC,CAISPTVGGGGVDNEQYF
once,TRBJ1-3,TRBV18,.,TGTGCCAGCTCACCACGTTCGGGGGCCACTGGAAACACCATATATTTT,CASSPRSGATGNTIYF
once,TRBJ1-5,TRBV6-5,TRBD1,TGTGCCAGTGCACCGGGACAGGGGCCTCAGCCCCAGCATTTT,CASAPGQGPQPQHF
.,TRBJ1-3,TRBV30,.,TGTGCCTGGAGTGTCGGGGGGGCCGGAAACACCATATATTTT,CAWSVGGAGNTIYF
few,TRBJ1-2,TRBV2,TRBD1,TGTGCCAGCAGTTCCAGGACAGGGGGGTATGGCTACACCTTC,CASSSRTGGYGYTF
.,TRBJ2-3,TRBV29-1,TRBD1,TGCAGCTCCGGACAGGCCACAGATACGCAGTATTTT,CSSGQATDTQYF
.,TRBJ2-1,TRBV2,.,TGTGCCAGCAGAAAGTACAATGAGCAGTTCTTC,CASRKYNEQFF
.,TRBJ1-3,TRBV2,.,TGTGCCAGCAGTGAACAGGGATTACCCTCTGGAAACACCATATATTTT,CASSEQGLPSGNTIYF